This TCR beta chain was retrieved from a study of metastatic and nonmetastatic thyroid tumors. Overall study results and limits: Reportedly, malignant thyroid tumors had significantly higher TCR beta diversity than benign nodules, in blood and tumor.

This clone was observed once. Its cognate antigen is unknown. No treatment had been given to any patient before thyroid surgery. Looked up from germline, CDR1 is KGHSH and CDR2 is LQKENI. Trimming cost V 2 bases and J 0 bases, with 8 bases left between them. The CDR3 spans 15 residues. TCRdb re-processed the PCR reads through MiXCR. The sample records over 25,000 clones, roughly 21% being singletons. Sequencing was carried out using blood. The sequence came from a female donor with papillary thyroid cancer or a benign thyroid nodule (not recorded which). Some clones in this sample may be carry-over from other donors' samples. The chain carries TRBV18 and TRBJ2-1; no clear D gene. CDR3 loop: CASSPKTTSYNEQFF. CDR3 nucleotides: TGTGCCAGCTCACCAAAGACGACCTCCTACAATGAGCAGTTCTTC.